These T cell receptor beta chains were read from a single sample in a study of blood T cell repertoires in COVID-19. TCRdb's table, derived via immunoSEQ multiplex PCR, lists solely in-frame clones and lacks some. The sample comprises tens of thousands of clones, 88% of which are singletons, and 5.1% rests with the top ten. Sequences were obtained from peripheral blood. These receptors came from a human donor in a cohort sampled during active COVID-19. The CDR3 runs from the conserved cysteine through the conserved F or W.

TRBV5-6 | CASSSPATGTGELFF
TRBV9 | CASSVGPSGGTDTQYF
TRBV2 | CASSSGQGGYEQYF
TRBV19 | CASSLNSLTEAFF
TRBV28 | CASRARLDSYEQYF
TRBV30 | CAWGQGLSGANVLTF
TRBV25-1 | CASSPGSGTDTQYF
TRBV3-1/TRBV3-2 | CASSQAVGELFF
TRBV4-2 | CASKGGQKYEQYF
TRBV10-3 | CAIRQTDYNSPLHF
TRBV7-2 | CASSLPPTGNTEAFF
TRBV5-4 | CASSLLTGGSETQYF
TRBV10-3 | CAISEELVGGEQYF
TRBV2 | CASSGDRGVSSGYTF
TRBV3-1/TRBV3-2 | CASSQGPSGNTDTQYF
TRBV9 | CASSVDLRADTQYF